The TCR beta chain described here comes from a study of T cell changes during pregnancy in multiple sclerosis. Sequenced by immunoSEQ multiplex PCR; TCRdb stores in-frame clones only, minus some. In the table there are roughly 50,000 clones, 85% to 95% of which are singletons. Trimming took 4 bases from V and 4 from J, leaving 13 bases between them. The CDR3 loop spans 14 amino acids. Germline V lookup: CDR1 KGHSH, CDR2 LQKENI. The TCR comes from a female donor with multiple sclerosis, enrolled in a pregnancy study. The V and J genes are TRBV18 and TRBJ1-1; D possibly corresponds to TRBD1 (5 bases). The sequences come from CD4+ T cells from peripheral blood mononuclear cells, collected in the third trimester of pregnancy. The CDR3 DNA sequence: TGTGCCAGCTCACGGGGCACCGGTAGCACTGAAGCTTTCTTT. Protein: CASSRGTGSTEAFF.